The rows below give T cell receptor beta chains drawn from one sample of a study of T-cell memory formation after mild COVID-19. TCRdb analysed the 5' RACE reads with MiXCR anew, one entry per CDR3 protein. The table lists 45,000 to 65,000 distinct CDR3 sequences, over 8.5% of them singletons. What was sequenced was PBMCs or a T cell subset sorted from them (not recorded which). The source is an adult woman who had mild COVID-19 (a few samples of this study predate the infection). Cell type and time point are not known. The CDR3 runs from the conserved cysteine through the conserved F or W. D genes are given only for firm matches. Only some rows state a clone size, as once, few, many or a class for expanded clones.

- | TRBJ1-5 | TRBV12-3/TRBV12-4 | few | TGTGCCAGCAACGAAGACGGGCATAGCAATCAGCCCCAGCATTTT | CASNEDGHSNQPQHF
- | TRBJ2-5 | TRBV7-6 | - | TGTGCCAGCAGCGCGATCTCTGGAGGGGCAGGGGAGACCCAGTACTTC | CASSAISGGAGETQYF
- | TRBJ2-2 | TRBV20-1 | - | TGCAGTGCTAGAGATCGGGGCAGACCCGGGGAGCTGTTTTTT | CSARDRGRPGELFF
- | TRBJ2-5 | TRBV20-1 | many | TGCAGTGCTAGACCCAGGGAATTACCCGGGACTCAAAGGGAGACCCAGTACTTC | CSARPRELPGTQRETQYF
TRBD1 | TRBJ2-7 | TRBV29-1 | many | TGCAGCGTTGAGCTCCGATCCGGGACAGGGTACGAGCAGTACTTC | CSVELRSGTGYEQYF
- | TRBJ2-2 | TRBV9 | many | TGTGCCAGCAGCGCGACGGTGAACACCGGGGAGCTGTTTTTT | CASSATVNTGELFF
- | TRBJ1-1 | TRBV7-9 | many | TGTGCCAGCAGCCCACGTAGAGTAGCTTTCTTT | CASSPRRVAFF
TRBD1 | TRBJ2-3 | TRBV27 | many | TGTGCCAGCTCCACAGGGACAGGGTGGGGAGATACGCAGTATTTT | CASSTGTGWGDTQYF
- | TRBJ2-5 | TRBV5-1 | few | TGCGCCAGCAGCTTGGAGTCGGGGCCCCAAGAGACCCAGTACTTC | CASSLESGPQETQYF
- | TRBJ1-1 | TRBV6-1 | few | TGTGCCAGCAGTGAAGGTGGAGGGGGGAGCACTGAAGCTTTCTTT | CASSEGGGGSTEAFF
- | TRBJ1-1 | TRBV5-6 | few | TGTGCCAGCAGCTCACTTGTGACTGAAGCTTTCTTT | CASSSLVTEAFF
TRBD1 | TRBJ2-3 | TRBV6-5 | many | TGTGCCAGTGCGACAGGGGGAGCTAGCACAGATACGCAGTATTTT | CASATGGASTDTQYF